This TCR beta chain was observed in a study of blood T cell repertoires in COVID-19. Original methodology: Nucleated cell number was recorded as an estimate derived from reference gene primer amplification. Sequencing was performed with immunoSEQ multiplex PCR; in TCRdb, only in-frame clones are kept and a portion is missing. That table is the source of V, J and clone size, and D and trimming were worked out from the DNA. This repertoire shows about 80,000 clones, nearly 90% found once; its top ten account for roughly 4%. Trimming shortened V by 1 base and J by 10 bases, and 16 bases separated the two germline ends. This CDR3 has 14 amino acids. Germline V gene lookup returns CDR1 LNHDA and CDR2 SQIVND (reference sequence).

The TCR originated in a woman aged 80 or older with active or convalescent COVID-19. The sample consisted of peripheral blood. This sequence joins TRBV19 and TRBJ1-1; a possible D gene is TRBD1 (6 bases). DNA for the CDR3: TGTGCCAGTAGTATAGGGGGGCCGATCTACGGAGCTTTCTTT. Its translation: CASSIGGPIYGAFF.